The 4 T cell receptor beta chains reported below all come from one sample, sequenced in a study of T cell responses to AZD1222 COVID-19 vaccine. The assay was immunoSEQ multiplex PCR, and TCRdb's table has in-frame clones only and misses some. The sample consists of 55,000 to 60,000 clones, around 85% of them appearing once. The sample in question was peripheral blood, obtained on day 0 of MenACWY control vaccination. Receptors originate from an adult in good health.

CDR3 region: CAISESIGEQSYEQYF. In DNA form, the CDR3 reads TGTGCCATCAGTGAGTCGATAGGAGAACAGTCCTACGAGCAGTACTTC. The chain recombines TRBV10-3 with TRBJ2-7; the D is unclear. The V end lost 0 bases, the J end lost 1 base, and 13 bases lay between the germline ends. The CDR3 runs 16 residues. Per the germline V gene, CDR1 is ENHRY and CDR2 is SYGVKD.

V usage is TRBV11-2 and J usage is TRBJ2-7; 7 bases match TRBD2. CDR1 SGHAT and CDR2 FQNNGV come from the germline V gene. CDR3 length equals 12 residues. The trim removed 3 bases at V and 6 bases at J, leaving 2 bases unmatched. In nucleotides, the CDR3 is TGTGCCAGCAGCTTCCCGGGGGGCGAGCAGTACTTC. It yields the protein CASSFPGGEQYF. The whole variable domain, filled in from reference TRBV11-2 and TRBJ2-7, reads EAGVAQSPRYKIIEKRQSVAFWCNPISGHATLYWYQQILGQGPKLLIQFQNNGVVDDSQLPKDRFSAERLKGVDSTLKIQPAKLEDSAVYLCASSFPGGEQYFGPGTRLTVT.

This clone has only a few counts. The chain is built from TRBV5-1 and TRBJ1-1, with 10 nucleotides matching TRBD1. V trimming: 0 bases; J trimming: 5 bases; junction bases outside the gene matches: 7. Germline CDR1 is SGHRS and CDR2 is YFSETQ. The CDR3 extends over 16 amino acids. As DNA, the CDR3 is TGCGCCAGCAGCTTGGGGCCAGGGGACAGGGGTACTGAAGCTTTCTTT. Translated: CASSLGPGDRGTEAFF.

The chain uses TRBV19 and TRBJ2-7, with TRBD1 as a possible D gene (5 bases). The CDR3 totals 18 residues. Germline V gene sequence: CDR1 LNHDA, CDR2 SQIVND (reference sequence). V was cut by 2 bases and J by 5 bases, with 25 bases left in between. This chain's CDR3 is CASSIKVGGATRVNEQYF. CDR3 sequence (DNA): TGTGCCAGTAGTATAAAGGTAGGCGGAGCTACCAGGGTTAACGAGCAGTACTTC.